This is a list of T cell receptor beta chains from one sample in a study of OX40 agonist ivuxolimab in advanced cancers. Sequencing used immunoSEQ multiplex PCR; TCRdb keeps in-frame clones, though not all of them. This sample yields approximately 44,000 clones, of which roughly 82% are seen a single time; around 2.5% belongs to the top ten. The sample consisted of CD4+ or CD8+ T cells sorted from blood, taken in a trial of the OX40 agonist ivuxolimab. The source is an adult with an advanced solid tumor such as melanoma, head and neck, liver or kidney cancer. CDR3s include the opening cysteine and the closing phenylalanine or tryptophan. Each record gives: V gene, clone size, D gene, J gene, CDR3 DNA, CDR3 protein. D genes are given only for firm matches. Clone sizes are given selectively: once, few, many, or a class where the clone is expanded.

V gene: TRBV5-1
clone size: NA
D gene: NA
J gene: TRBJ1-6
CDR3 DNA: TGCGCCAGCAGCTTAAATACAGGGTCACCTCGGTCACCCCTCCACTTT
CDR3 protein: CASSLNTGSPRSPLHF

V gene: TRBV29-1
clone size: NA
D gene: TRBD2
J gene: TRBJ2-2
CDR3 DNA: TGCAGCGTACTAGGACTAGCGGGGGCTTACACCGGGGAGCTGTTTTTT
CDR3 protein: CSVLGLAGAYTGELFF

V gene: TRBV19
clone size: NA
D gene: NA
J gene: TRBJ2-2
CDR3 DNA: TGTGCCAGTAGTATAGGGACTTCTCAAACGCGGGAGCTGTTTTTT
CDR3 protein: CASSIGTSQTRELFF

V gene: TRBV19
clone size: NA
D gene: TRBD2
J gene: TRBJ2-3
CDR3 DNA: TGTGCCAGTACAACCGGGACTAGCGCTGCGAATACGCAGTATTTT
CDR3 protein: CASTTGTSAANTQYF

V gene: TRBV10-3
clone size: NA
D gene: NA
J gene: TRBJ2-2
CDR3 DNA: TGTGCCATCAGGCCCGGTAGAGGAATCACCGGGGAGCTGTTTTTT
CDR3 protein: CAIRPGRGITGELFF

V gene: TRBV6-1
clone size: NA
D gene: NA
J gene: TRBJ2-7
CDR3 DNA: TGTGCCAGCACGGGGACTCCCTACTACGAGCAGTACTTC
CDR3 protein: CASTGTPYYEQYF

V gene: TRBV12-5
clone size: NA
D gene: NA
J gene: TRBJ1-5
CDR3 DNA: TGTGCTAGTGATCTGGACGAGGGTCAGCCCCAGCATTTT
CDR3 protein: CASDLDEGQPQHF

V gene: TRBV5-1
clone size: NA
D gene: NA
J gene: TRBJ1-1
CDR3 DNA: TGCGCCAGCAGCTCACGGAACAGGGCGCCAAACACTGAAGCTTTCTTT
CDR3 protein: CASSSRNRAPNTEAFF

V gene: TRBV5-1
clone size: NA
D gene: NA
J gene: TRBJ2-3
CDR3 DNA: TGCGCCAGCAGCTTGGGGGTGAGCGGAAGCACAGATACGCAGTATTTT
CDR3 protein: CASSLGVSGSTDTQYF

V gene: TRBV4-3
clone size: NA
D gene: NA
J gene: TRBJ2-7
CDR3 DNA: TGCGCCAGCAGCCAAGATTGGGGAACCGTCCACGAGCAGTACTTC
CDR3 protein: CASSQDWGTVHEQYF

V gene: TRBV5-1
clone size: NA
D gene: TRBD2
J gene: TRBJ2-1
CDR3 DNA: TGCGCCAGCTCTGGACTAGCGGGGGGGAACTACAATGAGCAGTTCTTC
CDR3 protein: CASSGLAGGNYNEQFF

V gene: TRBV18
clone size: NA
D gene: NA
J gene: TRBJ1-4
CDR3 DNA: TGTGCCAGCTCACCCGCGGGCCTAACTAATGAAAAACTGTTTTTT
CDR3 protein: CASSPAGLTNEKLFF

V gene: TRBV7-2
clone size: few
D gene: NA
J gene: TRBJ1-6
CDR3 DNA: TGTGCCAGCAGCGGATACATGGGGGACCTTAATTCACCCCTCCACTTT
CDR3 protein: CASSGYMGDLNSPLHF

V gene: TRBV9
clone size: few
D gene: NA
J gene: TRBJ1-4
CDR3 DNA: TGTGCCAGCAGCGACACCCACCGGGAAAAACTGTTTTTT
CDR3 protein: CASSDTHREKLFF

V gene: TRBV4-1
clone size: NA
D gene: NA
J gene: TRBJ1-2
CDR3 DNA: TGCGCCAGCAGCCAAGATTCAGGGGTCCCTCGGGGAGGCTACACCTTC
CDR3 protein: CASSQDSGVPRGGYTF

V gene: TRBV4-2
clone size: NA
D gene: NA
J gene: TRBJ1-1
CDR3 DNA: TGTGCCAGCAGCCAAGCTGGGCTGTCGACGGTCTGGGGTACTGAAGCTTTCTTT
CDR3 protein: CASSQAGLSTVWGTEAFF

V gene: TRBV5-6
clone size: once
D gene: NA
J gene: TRBJ1-5
CDR3 DNA: TGTGCCAGCAGCCCCGAGGGCGGGGGCGGTCAGCCCCAGCATTTT
CDR3 protein: CASSPEGGGGQPQHF

V gene: TRBV9
clone size: NA
D gene: TRBD2
J gene: TRBJ2-7
CDR3 DNA: TGTGCCAGCAGCGCGATAGCGGGCGATTCCTACGAGCAGTACTTC
CDR3 protein: CASSAIAGDSYEQYF

V gene: TRBV5-6
clone size: NA
D gene: NA
J gene: TRBJ2-1
CDR3 DNA: TGTGCCAGCAGCCTTAGGGGGGGCCACTCCTACAATGAGCAGTTCTTC
CDR3 protein: CASSLRGGHSYNEQFF

V gene: TRBV2
clone size: NA
D gene: NA
J gene: TRBJ2-2
CDR3 DNA: TGTGCCAGCAGTGTCGCGGGTACCGGGGAGCTGTTTTTT
CDR3 protein: CASSVAGTGELFF

V gene: TRBV7-3
clone size: NA
D gene: TRBD1
J gene: TRBJ1-1
CDR3 DNA: TGTGCCAGCAGCTTAGTTGTCGGGACAGGGCGCACTGAAGCTTTCTTT
CDR3 protein: CASSLVVGTGRTEAFF

V gene: TRBV6-1
clone size: once
D gene: NA
J gene: TRBJ1-2
CDR3 DNA: TGTGCCAGCAGTGAAGCCCCCAGGTCCCATGGCTACACCTTC
CDR3 protein: CASSEAPRSHGYTF

V gene: TRBV10-2
clone size: few
D gene: NA
J gene: TRBJ1-2
CDR3 DNA: TGCGCCAGCACCGTAGGGGGACACCGGTATGGCTACACCTTC
CDR3 protein: CASTVGGHRYGYTF

V gene: TRBV27
clone size: NA
D gene: TRBD1
J gene: TRBJ1-6
CDR3 DNA: TGTGCCAGCAGTTTGGGACAGGGATATAATTCACCCCTCCACTTT
CDR3 protein: CASSLGQGYNSPLHF

V gene: TRBV19
clone size: NA
D gene: TRBD1
J gene: TRBJ2-5
CDR3 DNA: TGTGCCAGTAGTATCGGGACAGGGGGCATACAAGAGACCCAGTACTTC
CDR3 protein: CASSIGTGGIQETQYF